The sequence of this T cell receptor (beta chain) was determined in a study of shared clonotypes between healthy human individuals. Study-wide results and limits: The authors sampled blood alone, and tissue repertoires likely differ.

Germline V lookup: CDR1 SGHTA, CDR2 FQGNSA. The CDR3 runs 13 residues. Trimming cost V 1 base and J 14 bases, with 17 bases left between them. The table came from immunoSEQ multiplex PCR; TCRdb's copy has only in-frame clones and leaves some out. The sample consists of some 900,000 clones, less than 85% of them appearing once. As regards this clone: Its matching antigen is unknown.

The sequencing sample was made of memory CD4+ T cells sorted from blood. Sample subset: CD45RA-negative fraction. This sequence originates from a young man in good health. The genes are TRBV7-2 and TRBJ2-5, with D perhaps matching TRBD2 (6 bases). CDR3 protein: CASSLGSTPAGYF. As DNA, the CDR3 is TGTGCCAGCAGCTTAGGATCCACCCCAGCGGGTTACTTC.